This TCR beta chain came from a study of OX40 agonist ivuxolimab in advanced cancers. V was pared by 4 bases and J by 1 base, with 9 bases between. This CDR3 is built from 14 residues. Germline V gene lookup returns CDR1 SGDLS and CDR2 YYNGEE. Profiled with immunoSEQ multiplex PCR; TCRdb holds only in-frame clones, not every one. The table shows 90,000 or so clones, with 75% to 90% occurring only once. The chain carries TRBV9 and TRBJ1-3; possible D gene TRBD1, 5 bases. The sequences come from CD4+ or CD8+ T cells sorted from blood, collected in a trial of the OX40 agonist ivuxolimab. This receptor was obtained from an adult with an advanced solid tumor such as melanoma, head and neck, liver or kidney cancer. The DNA of the CDR3 is TGTGCCAGCAGCAATGACAGATCTGGAAACACCATATATTTT. Translated, it gives CASSNDRSGNTIYF.